Presented here are 30 T cell receptor beta chains from one specimen sequenced in a study of Ad26.COV2.S vaccination and SARS-CoV-2 variants. Treatment meaning: roughly 20 received Ad26.COV2.S at low or high dose, single or two shots; several received placebo; per-sample allocation not given. Day 63 after the first vaccine or placebo injection was the time point for sampling. Data came from immunoSEQ multiplex PCR; TCRdb stores just in-frame clones and leaves some out. Of about 440,000 clones listed, roughly 87% are singletons. This sample comprised peripheral blood, obtained in a trial of Ad26.COV2.S vaccine versus placebo. Every receptor here comes from a person aged 18 to 65 who received the Ad26.COV2.S COVID-19 vaccine or a placebo.

The J gene is TRBJ1-1, the V gene TRBV10-3, with 8 bases fitting TRBD1. The CDR3 is made up of 14 amino acids. The V and J ends lost 3 bases and 1 base, in that order; junction bases with no gene match: 1. From germline, CDR1 is ENHRY and CDR2 SYGVKD. The CDR3 reads CAISETGGNTEAFF. CDR3 in DNA: TGTGCCATCAGTGAAACAGGGGGGAACACTGAAGCTTTCTTT.

V usage is TRBV11-1 and J usage is TRBJ2-3; D unclear. The CDR3 consists of 17 residues. Trimming pared 0 bases from V and 2 bases from J, leaving 15 bases between. Germline CDR1 and CDR2: SGHAT and FQDESV (reference sequence). CDR3: CASSLAFAGGVTDTQYF. The CDR3 DNA is TGTGCCAGCAGCTTAGCATTCGCTGGTGGGGTCACAGATACGCAGTATTTT.

The chain is built from TRBV5-8 and TRBJ2-5; D ambiguous. The CDR3 has 17 residues. Deletions cut 0 bases from V and 2 bases from J, with 17 bases between. The germline CDR1 and CDR2 sequences are SGHTS and YDEGEE. The CDR3 nucleotides read TGTGCCAGCAGCTTGGGGGCTAGTTGGGATAGACAAGAGACCCAGTACTTC. The encoded protein is CASSLGASWDRQETQYF. The full variable domain, completed using reference TRBV5-8 and TRBJ2-5, is EAGVTQSPTHLIKTRGQQATLRCSPISGHTSVYWYQQALGLGLQFLLWYDEGEERNRGNFPPRFSGRQFPNYSSELNVNALELEDSALYLCASSLGASWDRQETQYFGPGTRLLVL.

This chain links TRBV5-1 with TRBJ1-3; no definite D call. Germline V CDR1 and CDR2: SGHRS, YFSETQ. The length of the CDR3 is 14 residues. Deletions cut 0 bases from V and 0 bases from J, with 4 bases between. The CDR3 here is CASSLGSSGNTIYF. Written as DNA, the CDR3 is TGCGCCAGCAGCTTGGGCAGCTCTGGAAACACCATATATTTT.

The V gene is TRBV12-5, the J gene TRBJ1-3; TRBD1 might be the D (6 bases). This CDR3 has 16 amino acids. The germline V gene encodes CDR1 LGHNT and CDR2 FRNRAP. The germline V and J ends were trimmed by 9 bases and 0 bases, with 18 bases remaining between them. The CDR3 reads CASPLGQKSSGNTIYF. The CDR3 nucleotides are TGTGCTAGCCCCCTCGGACAGAAGAGCTCTGGAAACACCATATATTTT.

The genes are TRBV25-1 and TRBJ2-5; the D gene is possibly TRBD1 (7 bases). The germline V gene encodes CDR1 MGHDK and CDR2 SYGVNS. The length of the CDR3 is 15 residues. With 1 base removed from V and 4 bases from J, the gap between germline ends came to 13 bases. DNA for the CDR3: TGTGCCAGCAGTGAATGGGCAGGGGGGTCAGAGACCCAGTACTTC. This gives the protein CASSEWAGGSETQYF.

This clone was observed once. The chain is built from TRBV5-6 and TRBJ2-3; 13 bases line up with TRBD2. Germline V gene sequence: CDR1 SGHDT, CDR2 YYEEEE. There are 16 residues in the CDR3. V lost 0 bases, J lost 7 bases, and 5 bases stayed unmatched. CDR3 DNA sequence: TGTGCCAGCAGCTTGGTACTACTAGCGGGAGGGCATACGCAGTATTTT. Its protein product is CASSLVLLAGGHTQYF.

This rearrangement joins TRBV19 to TRBJ1-4; TRBD1 aligns across 9 bases. The V segment lost 3 bases and the J segment 7 bases; nucleotides outside the gene matches: 3. CDR1 and CDR2 from the germline V gene are LNHDA and SQIVND (reference sequence). This CDR3 region has 14 residues. This CDR3 is CASSMGQGGEKLFF. Here the CDR3 DNA reads TGTGCCAGTAGTATGGGACAGGGAGGTGAAAAACTGTTTTTT.

The chain links TRBV27 to TRBJ2-3; no clear D gene. The CDR3 covers 14 residues. The V end lost 3 bases, the J end lost 2 bases, and 9 bases lay between the germline ends. From germline, CDR1 is MNHEY and CDR2 SMNVEV (reference sequence). The CDR3 DNA follows: TGTGCCAGCAGTTTCACGGAAAACACAGATACGCAGTATTTT. It is translated as CASSFTENTDTQYF.

The chain combines TRBV6-5 with TRBJ2-1, with D unclear. V was pared by 6 bases and J by 2 bases, with 11 bases between. Looked up from germline, CDR1 is MNHEY and CDR2 is SVGAGI. This CDR3 has 14 residues. The CDR3 protein is CASSPVGPYNEQFF. CDR3 coding DNA: TGTGCCAGCAGCCCCGTGGGTCCCTACAATGAGCAGTTCTTC.

The table lists this clone with a count of one. The V call is TRBV7-3, the J call TRBJ2-2, with D maybe TRBD2 (5 bases). The CDR3 runs 16 residues. In germline, CDR1 is SGHTA, CDR2 FQGTGA. V was cut by 4 bases and J by 3 bases, with 15 bases left in between. The CDR3 nucleotides read TGTGCCAGCAGCTCGGGCCCCCTCGGGGACACCGGGGAGCTGTTTTTT. It is translated as CASSSGPLGDTGELFF.

V gene TRBV30 combines with J gene TRBJ1-2; 9 nucleotides align to TRBD1. Germline lookup yields CDR1 GTSNPN and CDR2 SVGIG (reference sequence). Trimming at V came to 7 bases and at J to 3 bases, leaving 12 bases not matched to a gene. The length of the CDR3 is 15 residues. The CDR3 DNA sequence: TGTGCCTACTCCACCGGGACAGGGATAGACTATGGCTACACCTTC. Protein: CAYSTGTGIDYGYTF.

Notes on this clone: The sample contains more than one DNA sequence encoding this CDR3. The chain couples TRBV28 to TRBJ1-4; TRBD1 matches 9 bases. The CDR3 loop spans 14 amino acids. V was pared by 4 bases and J by 7 bases, with 4 bases of the junction left unmatched. From germline, CDR1 is MDHEN and CDR2 SYDVKM. The CDR3 DNA sequence: TGTGCCAGCAGTTCAACAGGGGGCGGTGAAAAACTGTTTTTT. Its protein is CASSSTGGGEKLFF.

The V and J genes are TRBV9 and TRBJ1-1; 7 bases align to TRBD1. The V segment lost 0 bases and the J segment 0 bases; nucleotides outside the gene matches: 2. This CDR3 has 15 amino acids. The V gene's germline CDR1 is SGDLS and CDR2 YYNGEE. The CDR3 loop reads CASSVEDRMNTEAFF. CDR3 coding DNA: TGTGCCAGCAGCGTAGAGGACAGGATGAACACTGAAGCTTTCTTT.

The chain employs TRBV6-1 and TRBJ2-6, with 9 bases aligning to TRBD1. Germline CDR1 reads MNHNS; CDR2 reads SASEGT. The CDR3 covers 19 residues. V lost 4 bases to trimming and J lost 1 base; unmatched junction nucleotides: 11. The CDR3 sequence is CASSGDTGTGISGANVLTF. In DNA, the CDR3 is TGTGCCAGCAGTGGGGATACCGGGACAGGGATTTCTGGGGCCAACGTCCTGACTTTC.

CDR3 DNA sequence: TGTGCCAGCAGTTCTATAAGTAAGACAGGGGTAGGCCAGCCCCAGCATTTT. Amino acid sequence: CASSSISKTGVGQPQHF. V usage is TRBV6-2 or TRBV6-3 and J usage is TRBJ1-5, with TRBD1 identical over 8 bases. The germline CDR1 and CDR2 sequences are MNHEY and SVGEGT. This CDR3 is built from 17 residues. Trimming removed 4 bases from V and 7 bases from J; junction bases left unmatched: 15.

The rearrangement joins TRBV28 to TRBJ1-5; TRBD1 is a possible D gene (6 bases). The germline V gene encodes CDR1 MDHEN and CDR2 SYDVKM. The CDR3 covers 14 residues. Trimming removed 7 bases at V and 4 bases at J, with 14 bases between. The CDR3 reads CASNRNRANQPQHF. The CDR3 DNA reads TGTGCCAGCAATCGTAACAGGGCAAATCAGCCCCAGCATTTT.

The chain links TRBV6-4 to TRBJ1-4; 7 bases are a match to TRBD1. Germline V lookup: CDR1 MRHNA, CDR2 SNTAGT. V trimming: 3 bases; J trimming: 2 bases; junction bases outside the gene matches: 9. This CDR3 contains 17 residues. The CDR3 sequence: CASSESDRVATNEKLFF. The CDR3 coding sequence is TGTGCCAGCAGTGAAAGCGACAGGGTTGCCACTAATGAAAAACTGTTTTTT.

The rearrangement joins TRBV29-1 to TRBJ2-7; D is unclear. The CDR3 runs 12 residues. V shed 7 bases and J shed 3 bases, with 13 bases lying between them. CDR1 and CDR2 (germline): SQVTM, ANQGSEA. Written as DNA, the CDR3 is TGCAGCGCTGCTGTCTCGGACTACGAGCAGTACTTC. Protein sequence: CSAAVSDYEQYF.

J is TRBJ2-2 and V is TRBV3-1 (or the pseudogene TRBV3-2); D unresolved. Germline V gene sequence: CDR1 LGHDT, CDR2 YNNKEL (reference sequence). The CDR3 has 15 amino acids. V was pared by 0 bases and J by 1 base, with 6 bases between. CDR3 in amino acids: CASSQDQLNTGELFF. The CDR3 DNA follows: TGTGCCAGCAGCCAAGATCAACTGAACACCGGGGAGCTGTTTTTT.

CDR3 nucleotide sequence: TGTGCCAGCAGCCACCAGATCGGGGAGCTGTTTTTT. Its translation: CASSHQIGELFF. This chain links TRBV3-1 (or the pseudogene TRBV3-2) with TRBJ2-2; no firm D call. The germline V gene encodes CDR1 LGHDT and CDR2 YNNKEL (reference sequence). This CDR3 spans 12 amino acids. Trimming removed 3 bases from V and 7 bases from J, with 6 bases in between.

The genes are TRBV4-1 and TRBJ2-1, with TRBD2 matching 13 bases. Germline V gene sequence: CDR1 MGHRA, CDR2 YSYEKL. CDR3 length: 16 amino acids. Trimming at V came to 3 bases and at J to 3 bases, leaving 2 bases not matched to a gene. CDR3 nucleotides: TGCGCCAGCAGCCAGAGGACTAGCGGGAGCTACAATGAGCAGTTCTTC. Encoded protein: CASSQRTSGSYNEQFF.

V is TRBV7-9 and J is TRBJ1-4; 8 nucleotides line up with TRBD1. The germline V gene has CDR1 SEHNR and CDR2 FQNEAQ (reference sequence). The J segment lost 8 bases and the V segment lost 8 bases, leaving 10 bases of the junction unmatched. The CDR3 is 14 residues long. CDR3 sequence: CASRLTGDVEKLFF. The CDR3 DNA reads as TGTGCCAGCCGATTGACAGGGGACGTGGAAAAACTGTTTTTT.

This CDR3 reads CASSQDRSGHPYEQYF. DNA of the CDR3: TGCGCCAGCAGCCAAGATCGGTCCGGACATCCCTACGAGCAGTACTTC. The rearrangement uses TRBV4-3 and TRBJ2-7; TRBD1 is a possible D gene (5 bases). The CDR3 contains 16 residues. Germline values: CDR1 LGHNA, CDR2 YSLEER. V lost 0 bases, J lost 2 bases, and 14 bases lay in between.

The chain links TRBV10-3 to TRBJ2-5; D is unclear. The CDR3 has 15 amino acids. Germline-derived CDR1 and CDR2 are ENHRY and SYGVKD. Trimming took off 0 bases at V and 2 bases at J, with 10 bases between the two ends. This CDR3 is CAISESFSRQETQYF. CDR3 nucleotides: TGTGCCATCAGTGAGTCATTCAGCAGACAAGAGACCCAGTACTTC.

The chain combines TRBV9 with TRBJ2-7; D possibly corresponds to TRBD1 (6 bases). Per germline, CDR1 SGDLS and CDR2 YYNGEE. V was cut by 0 bases and J by 2 bases, with 21 bases left in between. This CDR3 is built from 18 residues. The CDR3 here is CASSVAPPTDSLPYEQYF. The CDR3 coding sequence is TGTGCCAGCAGCGTAGCCCCCCCCACGGACAGCCTTCCCTACGAGCAGTACTTC.

The chain joins TRBV12-5 to TRBJ2-3; D gene unclear. V lost 3 bases, J lost 0 bases, and 13 bases lay in between. Germline CDR1 is LGHNT and CDR2 is FRNRAP. This CDR3 region has 16 residues. The CDR3 region is CASGFGRGTSTDTQYF. The CDR3 DNA reads as TGTGCTAGTGGTTTTGGTCGCGGAACTAGCACAGATACGCAGTATTTT.

The chain recombines TRBV9 with TRBJ2-3, with TRBD2 matching over 9 bases. Germline-derived CDR1 and CDR2 are SGDLS and YYNGEE. The V segment lost 4 bases and the J segment 0 bases; nucleotides outside the gene matches: 3. The CDR3 totals 15 residues. CDR3: CASSLSGSSTDTQYF. In nucleotides, the CDR3 is TGTGCCAGCAGCCTTAGCGGGAGTAGCACAGATACGCAGTATTTT.

This clone came up a few times. This chain uses TRBV18 with TRBJ2-1; 10 bases line up with TRBD2. The length of the CDR3 is 14 residues. After removal of 1 base from V and 9 bases from J, the junction contained 3 bases not matched to a gene. The germline CDR1 and CDR2 sequences are KGHSH and LQKENI. As DNA, the CDR3 is TGTGCCAGCTCACCACAGGGACTAGCGAGTGAGCAGTTCTTC. Translated, it gives CASSPQGLASEQFF. Looking up the rest from reference TRBV18 and TRBJ2-1 gives the full variable domain: NAGVMQNPRHLVRRRGQEARLRCSPMKGHSHVYWYRQLPEEGLKFMVYLQKENIIDESGMPKERFSAEFPKEGPSILRIQQVVRGDSAAYFCASSPQGLASEQFFGPGTRLTVL.

The chain employs TRBV7-9 and TRBJ2-2; no reliable D call. CDR1 is SEHNR, CDR2 FQNEAQ, per germline (reference sequence). The ends were cut back, 4 bases at V and 3 bases at J, with 15 bases in the middle. The CDR3 has 16 residues. CDR3 amino acids: CASSSVWAMDTGELFF. The CDR3 DNA reads as TGTGCCAGCAGCTCAGTGTGGGCTATGGACACCGGGGAGCTGTTTTTT.